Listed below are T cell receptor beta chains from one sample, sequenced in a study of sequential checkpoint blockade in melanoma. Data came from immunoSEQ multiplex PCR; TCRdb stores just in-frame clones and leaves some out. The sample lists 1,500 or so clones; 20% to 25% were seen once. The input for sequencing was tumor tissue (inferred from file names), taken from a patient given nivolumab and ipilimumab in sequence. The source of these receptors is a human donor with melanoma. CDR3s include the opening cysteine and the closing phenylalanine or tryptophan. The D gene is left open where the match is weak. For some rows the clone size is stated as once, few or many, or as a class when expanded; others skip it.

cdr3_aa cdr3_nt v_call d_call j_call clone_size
CASSYREGSGELFF TGTGCCAGCAGTTACAGAGAGGGGTCCGGGGAGCTGTTTTTT TRBV6-8 NA TRBJ2-2 few
CASSLVFGTEAFF TGTGCCAGCAGCTTAGTTTTCGGGACTGAAGCTTTCTTT TRBV7-2 NA TRBJ1-1 NA
CAISESPGEGTDTQYF TGTGCCATCAGTGAGTCCCCGGGAGAGGGGACAGATACGCAGTATTTT TRBV10-3 NA TRBJ2-3 medium-sized
CARGGQKYQETQYF TGTGCCAGGGGGGGACAAAAGTACCAAGAGACCCAGTACTTC TRBV2 NA TRBJ2-5 medium-sized
CASSPGLAGTDTQYF TGTGCCAGCAGTCCGGGACTAGCGGGTACAGATACGCAGTATTTT TRBV6-8 TRBD2 TRBJ2-3 few
CASRGWTRSTDTQYF TGTGCCAGCAGGGGATGGACTAGGAGCACAGATACGCAGTATTTT TRBV28 TRBD2 TRBJ2-3 NA
CASSSDRGLTEAFF TGTGCCAGCAGTTCGGACAGGGGGCTTACTGAAGCTTTCTTT TRBV6-8 TRBD1 TRBJ1-1 few
CASSYSPTGGNTEAFF TGTGCCAGCAGCTACAGCCCCACAGGGGGGAACACTGAAGCTTTCTTT TRBV11-3 TRBD1 TRBJ1-1 medium-sized
CASTRGTSEDEQYF TGTGCCAGCACCCGAGGGACTAGCGAGGACGAGCAGTACTTC TRBV11-3 TRBD2 TRBJ2-7 medium-sized
CASSLGASGGYEQYF TGTGCCAGCAGCTTGGGAGCTAGCGGGGGTTACGAGCAGTACTTC TRBV11-3 TRBD2 TRBJ2-7 many
CASSDMATTSTDTQYF TGTGCCAGCAGTGACATGGCCACCACTAGCACAGATACGCAGTATTTT TRBV6-8 NA TRBJ2-3 medium-sized
CASSDSTGSTDTQYF TGTGCCAGCAGTGACTCGACCGGGAGTACAGATACGCAGTATTTT TRBV6-8 NA TRBJ2-3 NA
CASATGFKQETQYF TGTGCCAGCGCCACAGGGTTCAAACAAGAGACCCAGTACTTC TRBV11-3 NA TRBJ2-5 medium-sized
CASSATSGRARETQYF TGTGCCAGCAGCGCGACTAGCGGGAGGGCCAGAGAGACCCAGTACTTC TRBV11-3 TRBD2 TRBJ2-5 NA
CASSPGTSGSDEQFF TGTGCCAGTAGTCCAGGGACTAGCGGGAGCGATGAGCAGTTCTTC TRBV19 TRBD2 TRBJ2-1 few
CASSSGTGEETQYF TGCGCCAGCAGCTCCGGGACAGGGGAAGAGACCCAGTACTTC TRBV5-1 TRBD1 TRBJ2-5 NA
CASSGSVKSRKTYGYTF TGTGCCAGCAGCGGTTCTGTTAAATCTCGAAAGACCTATGGCTACACCTTC TRBV7-6 NA TRBJ1-2 many
CAWTSGTYEQYF TGTGCCTGGACGAGCGGAACCTACGAGCAGTACTTC TRBV30 NA TRBJ2-7 NA
CASSVETGGYSEQFF TGTGCCAGCAGTGTCGAAACGGGGGGGTATAGTGAGCAGTTCTTC TRBV6-8 TRBD2 TRBJ2-1 NA
CASSQTGERPYEQYF TGCGCCAGCAGCCAAACAGGGGAGCGCCCCTACGAGCAGTACTTC TRBV5-1 TRBD1 TRBJ2-7 once
CASSSSSSGANVLTF TGTGCCAGCAGCTCGAGCTCCTCTGGGGCCAACGTCCTGACTTTC TRBV11-3 NA TRBJ2-6 medium-sized
CASSPSVSTYEQYF TGTGCCAGCTCACCATCGGTTTCCACCTACGAGCAGTACTTC TRBV18 NA TRBJ2-7 NA
CASRLAGEGTDTQYF TGTGCCAGCCGACTAGCGGGAGAGGGGACAGATACGCAGTATTTT TRBV11-3 TRBD2 TRBJ2-3 medium-sized
CASSPRTQGSNGYTF TGTGCCAGCAGCCCCCGCACACAGGGTAGTAATGGCTACACCTTC TRBV11-3 NA TRBJ1-2 medium-sized
CAIHSGTDTQYF TGTGCCATCCACTCGGGCACAGATACGCAGTATTTT TRBV6-8 NA TRBJ2-3 few
CASSFFPPARANTEAFF TGTGCCAGCAGCTTTTTCCCCCCGGCCAGGGCTAACACTGAAGCTTTCTTT TRBV11-3 NA TRBJ1-1 large
CASLWGIGYGYTF TGTGCCAGTTTATGGGGTATCGGCTATGGCTACACCTTC TRBV19 NA TRBJ1-2 NA
CASSYSSLADSYEQYF TGTGCCAGCAGTTACTCGAGTCTAGCGGACTCCTACGAGCAGTACTTC TRBV6-8 TRBD2 TRBJ2-7 few
CASSLGGGGRASYEQYF TGTGCCAGCAGCTTAGGAGGTGGCGGGAGGGCCTCCTACGAGCAGTACTTC TRBV11-3 TRBD2 TRBJ2-7 NA
CASQTGENIQYF TGTGCCAGCCAGACAGGGGAAAACATTCAGTACTTC TRBV9 TRBD1 TRBJ2-4 NA
CASSPEGIRSAETQYF TGTGCCAGCAGCCCAGAAGGGATCAGAAGCGCGGAGACCCAGTACTTC TRBV14 NA TRBJ2-5 NA